A single sample is the source of the 11 T cell receptor beta chains below, sequenced in a study of blood T cell repertoires in COVID-19. Some clones are missing from TCRdb's copy, which holds only in-frame ones; the method was immunoSEQ multiplex PCR. The sample contains fewer than 350,000 clones, approximately 91% of which appear only once. The specimen sequenced was PBMCs or T cells enriched from blood (not recorded which). The receptor source for this set is a middle-aged woman with acute COVID-19.

Concerning this clone: One junction end disagrees with the germline gene, perhaps due to a read error. The V call is TRBV5-6, the J call TRBJ1-1; D call uncertain. CDR3 length equals 11 residues. Germline CDR1 and CDR2: SGHDT and YYEEEE. Here the CDR3 DNA reads TGTGCCAGCAGTTTGGGGAGGAATTCTTTCTTT. This translates into CASSLGRNSFF.

This chain links TRBV11-2 with TRBJ2-7; TRBD2 matches 7 bases. The CDR3 runs 14 residues. Germline CDR1 reads SGHAT; CDR2 reads FQNNGV. V was pared by 3 bases and J by 5 bases, with 7 bases of the junction left unmatched. Here the CDR3 DNA reads TGTGCCAGCAGCTTCGCTACTAGCGTCCACGAGCAGTACTTC. Its protein is CASSFATSVHEQYF.

V and J are TRBV7-2 and TRBJ2-3; TRBD2 might be the D (9 bases). This CDR3 is 18 amino acids long. Trimming cost V 5 bases and J 2 bases, with 23 bases left between them. Germline assignment: CDR1 SGHTA and CDR2 FQGNSA. For the CDR3, the DNA is TGTGCCAGCAGCCCCAGGGGGCGGGGGGGAACCTCCACAGATACGCAGTATTTT. Translating gives CASSPRGRGGTSTDTQYF.

This clone showed up just once. This chain uses TRBV27 with TRBJ2-5; 7 bases agree with TRBD2. There are 14 residues in the CDR3. Losses at the gene ends were 8 bases for V and 1 base for J; bases not matched to a gene: 7. CDR1 and CDR2 (germline): MNHEY, SMNVEV (reference sequence). CDR3 nucleotide sequence: TGTGCCAGCCCGGCGGGGGACCCCCAAGAGACCCAGTACTTC. Its protein is CASPAGDPQETQYF.

Here the CDR3 reads CASSIVLANTDTQYF. The CDR3 bases are TGTGCCAGTAGTATTGTACTAGCGAACACAGATACGCAGTATTTT. The chain has TRBV19 and TRBJ2-3; TRBD2 aligns across 7 bases. This CDR3 has 15 residues. Germline-derived CDR1 and CDR2 are LNHDA and SQIVND (reference sequence). Trimming at V came to 3 bases and at J to 2 bases, leaving 5 bases not matched to a gene.

The chain is built from TRBV15 and TRBJ2-3; tentative D call: TRBD2 (6 bases). The germline V and J ends were trimmed by 3 bases and 3 bases, with 13 bases remaining between them. CDR1 is LNHNV, CDR2 YYDKDF, per germline (reference sequence). The CDR3 runs to 15 residues. The DNA for the CDR3 is TGTGCCACCAGCAGGGGCGGGGTTCAGACAGATACGCAGTATTTT. It translates to CATSRGGVQTDTQYF.

Here the CDR3 DNA reads TGTGCCAGCAGCCCCTCTACCTACGAGCAGTACTTC. It specifies CASSPSTYEQYF. The rearrangement uses TRBV7-9 and TRBJ2-7; D unresolved. Trimming took 5 bases from V and 2 from J, leaving 7 bases between them. This CDR3 is built from 12 residues. Germline V gives CDR1 SEHNR, CDR2 FQNEAQ (reference sequence). The full variable domain, in which reference TRBV7-9 and TRBJ2-7 provide the parts outside the CDR3, is DTGVSQNPRHKITKRGQNVTFRCDPISEHNRLYWYRQTLGQGPEFLTYFQNEAQLEKSRLLSDRFSAERPKGSFSTLEIQRTEQGDSAMYLCASSPSTYEQYFGPGTRLTVT.

The V and J genes are TRBV4-1 and TRBJ2-5, with D possibly matching TRBD1 (5 bases). The CDR3 loop spans 13 amino acids. The V gene lost 4 bases and the J gene lost 4 bases, with 10 bases spanning the gap. The V gene's germline CDR1 is MGHRA and CDR2 YSYEKL. The CDR3 region has the DNA TGCGCCAGCAGCCGACGGACATCAGAGACCCAGTACTTC. It encodes CASSRRTSETQYF.

The chain couples TRBV18 to TRBJ1-5, with D tentatively TRBD1 (5 bases). The CDR3 extends over 14 amino acids. Germline CDR1 reads KGHSH; CDR2 reads LQKENI. V lost 1 base and J 5 bases, leaving 9 bases between the germline ends. CDR3 sequence: CASSPLGRDQPQHF. CDR3 DNA sequence: TGTGCCAGCTCACCACTCGGCAGGGATCAGCCCCAGCATTTT.

This clone was seen a few times. The chain carries TRBV30 and TRBJ1-2; TRBD1 matches 10 bases. V shed 5 bases, J shed 8 bases, and the junction held 8 bases outside the gene matches. Germline V gene data show CDR1 as GTSNPN and CDR2 as SVGIG (reference sequence). This CDR3 spans 13 amino acids. In nucleotides, the CDR3 is TGTGCCTGGGCTAGACAGGGGGCAGTGGGCTACACCTTC. Its protein product is CAWARQGAVGYTF.

The chain combines TRBV9 with TRBJ2-1; possible D gene TRBD2, 6 bases. CDR1 is SGDLS, CDR2 YYNGEE, per germline. The CDR3 runs 16 residues. V lost 4 bases to trimming and J lost 0 bases, with 14 bases between them. CDR3 nucleotides: TGTGCCAGCAGCTACTCAGGAGGGAGCTCCTACAATGAGCAGTTCTTC. Its translation: CASSYSGGSSYNEQFF.